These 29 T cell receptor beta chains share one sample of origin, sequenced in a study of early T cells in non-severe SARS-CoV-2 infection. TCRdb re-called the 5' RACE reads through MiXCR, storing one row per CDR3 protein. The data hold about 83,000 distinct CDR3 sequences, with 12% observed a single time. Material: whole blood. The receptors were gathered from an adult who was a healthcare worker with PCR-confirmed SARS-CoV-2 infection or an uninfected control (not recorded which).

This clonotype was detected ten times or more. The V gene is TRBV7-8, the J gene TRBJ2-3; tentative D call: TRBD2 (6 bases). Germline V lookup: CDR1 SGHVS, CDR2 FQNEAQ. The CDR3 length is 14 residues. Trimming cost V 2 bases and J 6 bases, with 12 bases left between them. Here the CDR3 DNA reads TGTGCCAGCAGCTTACTAGCGTTAGTTGATACGCAGTATTTT. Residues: CASSLLALVDTQYF. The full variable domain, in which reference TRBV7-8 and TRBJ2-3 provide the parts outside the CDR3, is GAGVSQSPRYKVAKRGQDVALRCDPISGHVSLFWYQQALGQGPEFLTYFQNEAQLDKSGLPSDRFFAERPEGSVSTLKIQRTQQEDSAVYLCASSLLALVDTQYFGPGTRLTVL.

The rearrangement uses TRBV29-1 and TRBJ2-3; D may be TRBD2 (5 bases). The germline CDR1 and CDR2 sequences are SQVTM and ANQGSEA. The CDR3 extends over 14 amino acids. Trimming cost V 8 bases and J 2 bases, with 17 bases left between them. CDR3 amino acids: CSFDGLADTDTQYF. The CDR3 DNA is TGCAGCTTCGACGGACTGGCAGACACAGATACGCAGTATTTT.

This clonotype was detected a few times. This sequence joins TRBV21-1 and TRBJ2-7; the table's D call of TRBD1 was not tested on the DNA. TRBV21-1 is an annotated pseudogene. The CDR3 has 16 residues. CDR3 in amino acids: CASSKVRGQDSYEQYF. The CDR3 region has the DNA TGTGCCAGCAGCAAAGTAAGGGGACAGGACTCCTACGAGCAGTACTTC.

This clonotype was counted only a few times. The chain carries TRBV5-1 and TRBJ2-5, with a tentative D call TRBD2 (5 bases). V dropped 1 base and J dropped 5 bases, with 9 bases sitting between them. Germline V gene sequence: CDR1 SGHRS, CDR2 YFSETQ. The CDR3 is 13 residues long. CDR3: CASSLRRLETQYF. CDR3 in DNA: TGCGCCAGCAGCTTGAGGAGGTTGGAGACCCAGTACTTC.

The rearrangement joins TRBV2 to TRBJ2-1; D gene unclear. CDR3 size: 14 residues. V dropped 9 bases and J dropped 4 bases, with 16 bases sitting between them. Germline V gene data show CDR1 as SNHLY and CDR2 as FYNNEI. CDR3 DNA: TGTGCCAGGAATAACAGTGGCCCATACAATGAGCAGTTCTTC. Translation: CARNNSGPYNEQFF. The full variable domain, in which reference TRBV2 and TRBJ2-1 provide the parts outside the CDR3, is EPEVTQTPSHQVTQMGQEVILRCVPISNHLYFYWYRQILGQKVEFLVSFYNNEISEKSEIFDDQFSVERPDGSNFTLKIRSTKLEDSAMYFCARNNSGPYNEQFFGPGTRLTVL.

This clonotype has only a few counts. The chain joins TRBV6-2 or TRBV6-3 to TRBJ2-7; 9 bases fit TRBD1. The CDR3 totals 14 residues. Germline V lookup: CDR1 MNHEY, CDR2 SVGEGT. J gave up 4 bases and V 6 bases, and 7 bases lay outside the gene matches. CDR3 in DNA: TGTGCCAGCAGATACGGACAGGGGAAGTACGAGCAGTACTTC. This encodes CASRYGQGKYEQYF.

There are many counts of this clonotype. In DNA form, the CDR3 reads TGTGCCAGCAGCCAAGGGACGGTTCACTATGGCTACACCTTC. It translates to CASSQGTVHYGYTF. The chain carries TRBV3-1 and TRBJ1-2; D gene ambiguous. Germline values: CDR1 LGHDT, CDR2 YNNKEL (reference sequence). The CDR3 extends over 14 amino acids. V shed 1 base and J shed 3 bases, with 9 bases lying between them. The full variable domain, completed using reference TRBV3-1 and TRBJ1-2, is DTAVSQTPKYLVTQMGNDKSIKCEQNLGHDTMYWYKQDSKKFLKIMFSYNNKELIINETVPNRFSPKSPDKAHLNLHINSLELGDSAVYFCASSQGTVHYGYTFGSGTRLTVV.

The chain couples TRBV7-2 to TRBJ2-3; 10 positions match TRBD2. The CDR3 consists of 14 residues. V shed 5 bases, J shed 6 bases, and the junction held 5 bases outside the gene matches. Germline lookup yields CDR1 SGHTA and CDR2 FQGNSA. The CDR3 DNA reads TGTGCCAGCAGCCGAAGCGGGAGGGGGGATACGCAGTATTTT. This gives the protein CASSRSGRGDTQYF.

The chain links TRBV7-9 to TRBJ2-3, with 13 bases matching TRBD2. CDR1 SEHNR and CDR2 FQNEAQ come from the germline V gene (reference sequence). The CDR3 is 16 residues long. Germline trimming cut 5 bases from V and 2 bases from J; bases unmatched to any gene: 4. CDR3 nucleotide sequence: TGTGCCAGCAGCCCGGGACTAGCGGGAATCACAGATACGCAGTATTTT. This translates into CASSPGLAGITDTQYF.

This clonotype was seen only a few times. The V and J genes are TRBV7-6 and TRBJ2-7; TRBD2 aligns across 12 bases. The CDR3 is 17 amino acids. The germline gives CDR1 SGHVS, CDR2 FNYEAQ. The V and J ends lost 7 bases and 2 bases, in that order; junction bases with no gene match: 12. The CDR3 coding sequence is TGTGCCAGCACCCTTAGCCCTAGCGGGAGGGCAGCCTACGAGCAGTACTTC. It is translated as CASTLSPSGRAAYEQYF.

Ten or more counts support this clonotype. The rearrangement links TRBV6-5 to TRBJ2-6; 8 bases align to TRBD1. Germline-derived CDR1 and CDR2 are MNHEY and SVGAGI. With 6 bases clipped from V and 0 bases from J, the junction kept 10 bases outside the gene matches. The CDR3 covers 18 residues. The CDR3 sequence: CASSPSTGVGSGANVLTF. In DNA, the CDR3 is TGTGCCAGCAGCCCCTCGACAGGGGTCGGCTCTGGGGCCAACGTCCTGACTTTC.

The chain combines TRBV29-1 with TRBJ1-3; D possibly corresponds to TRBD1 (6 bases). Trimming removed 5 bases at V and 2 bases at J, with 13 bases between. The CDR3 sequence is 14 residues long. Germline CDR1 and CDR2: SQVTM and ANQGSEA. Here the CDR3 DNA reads TGCAGCGTTACAGAGACAGGCCCTGGAAACACCATATATTTT. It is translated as CSVTETGPGNTIYF. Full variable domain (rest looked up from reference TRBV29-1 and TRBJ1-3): SAVISQKPSRDICQRGTSLTIQCQVDSQVTMMFWYRQQPGQSLTLIATANQGSEATYESGFVIDKFPISRPNLTFSTLTVSNMSPEDSSIYLCSVTETGPGNTIYFGEGSWLTVV.

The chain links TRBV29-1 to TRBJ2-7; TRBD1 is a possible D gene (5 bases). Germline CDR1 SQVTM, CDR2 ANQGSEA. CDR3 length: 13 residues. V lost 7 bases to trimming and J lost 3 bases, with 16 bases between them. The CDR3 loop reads CSAGDSSYYEQYF. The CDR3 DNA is TGCAGCGCCGGAGACAGTAGCTACTACGAGCAGTACTTC.

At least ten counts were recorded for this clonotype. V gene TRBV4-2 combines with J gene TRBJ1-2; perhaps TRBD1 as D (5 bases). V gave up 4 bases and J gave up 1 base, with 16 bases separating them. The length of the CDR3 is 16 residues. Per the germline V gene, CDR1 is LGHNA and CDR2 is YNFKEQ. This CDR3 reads CASSPTGGSGNYGYTF. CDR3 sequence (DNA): TGTGCCAGCAGCCCGACGGGGGGGTCGGGTAACTATGGCTACACCTTC.

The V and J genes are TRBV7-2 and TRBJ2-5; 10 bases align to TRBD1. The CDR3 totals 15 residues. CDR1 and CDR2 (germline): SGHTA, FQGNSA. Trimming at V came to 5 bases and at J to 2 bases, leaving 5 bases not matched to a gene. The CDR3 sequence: CASSRDRGQQETQYF. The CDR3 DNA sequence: TGTGCCAGCAGCAGAGACAGGGGGCAGCAAGAGACCCAGTACTTC.

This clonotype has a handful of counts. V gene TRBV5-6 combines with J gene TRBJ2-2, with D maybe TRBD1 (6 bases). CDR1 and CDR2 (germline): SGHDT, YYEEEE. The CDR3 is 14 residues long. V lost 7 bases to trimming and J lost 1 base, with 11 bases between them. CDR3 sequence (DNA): TGTGCCAGCTCCAGGGACATGAACACCGGGGAGCTGTTTTTT. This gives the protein CASSRDMNTGELFF.

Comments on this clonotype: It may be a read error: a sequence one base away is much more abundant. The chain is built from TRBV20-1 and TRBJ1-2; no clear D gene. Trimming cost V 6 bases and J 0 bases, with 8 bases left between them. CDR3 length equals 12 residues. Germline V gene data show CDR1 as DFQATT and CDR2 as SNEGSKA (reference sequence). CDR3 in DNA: TGCAGTGCCCCTAGGTCTAACTATGGCTACACCTTC. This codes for CSAPRSNYGYTF.

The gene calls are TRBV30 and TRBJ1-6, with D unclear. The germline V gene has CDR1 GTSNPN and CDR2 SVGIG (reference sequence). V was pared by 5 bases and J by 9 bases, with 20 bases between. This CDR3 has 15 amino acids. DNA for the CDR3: TGTGCCTGGGGGGTAGGGTCGTTAAAGAGTTCACCCCTCCACTTT. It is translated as CAWGVGSLKSSPLHF.

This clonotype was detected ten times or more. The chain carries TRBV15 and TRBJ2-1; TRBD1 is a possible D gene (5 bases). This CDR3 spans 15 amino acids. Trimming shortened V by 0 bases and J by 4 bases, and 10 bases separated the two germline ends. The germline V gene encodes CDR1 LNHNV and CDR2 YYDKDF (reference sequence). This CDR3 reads CATSRDFDSYNEQFF. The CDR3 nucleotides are TGTGCCACCAGCAGAGATTTTGACAGTTACAATGAGCAGTTCTTC.

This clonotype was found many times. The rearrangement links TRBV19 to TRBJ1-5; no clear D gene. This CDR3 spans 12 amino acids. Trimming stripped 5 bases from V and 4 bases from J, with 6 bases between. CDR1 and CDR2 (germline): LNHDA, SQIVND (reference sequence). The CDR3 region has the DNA TGTGCCAGTAGTTTCCTAAATCAGCCCCAGCATTTT. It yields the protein CASSFLNQPQHF.

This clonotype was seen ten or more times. Written as DNA, the CDR3 is TGTGCCAGTAGTAGGGACAGCCTCTACGAGCAGTACTTC. Its protein product is CASSRDSLYEQYF. V usage is TRBV19 and J usage is TRBJ2-7; 7 bases fit TRBD1. Germline V gene lookup returns CDR1 LNHDA and CDR2 SQIVND (reference sequence). Unmatched junction bases numbered 3, after V lost 4 bases and J lost 3 bases. The CDR3 spans 13 residues.

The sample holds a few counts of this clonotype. The chain's CDR3 is CASSKREAYEQFF. DNA for the CDR3: TGTGCCAGCAGTAAGCGGGAGGCCTATGAGCAGTTCTTC. The J gene is TRBJ2-1, the V gene TRBV7-3; 9 bases agree with TRBD2. V was pared by 6 bases and J by 8 bases, with 5 bases of the junction left unmatched. The CDR3 loop spans 13 amino acids. CDR1 SGHTA and CDR2 FQGTGA come from the germline V gene.

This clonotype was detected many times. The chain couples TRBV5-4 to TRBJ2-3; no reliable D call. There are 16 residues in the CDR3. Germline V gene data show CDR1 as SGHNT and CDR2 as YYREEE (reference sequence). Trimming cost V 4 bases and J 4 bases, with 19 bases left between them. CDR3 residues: CASSITLTQIPDTQYF. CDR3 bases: TGTGCCAGCAGCATAACACTGACACAGATTCCAGATACGCAGTATTTT. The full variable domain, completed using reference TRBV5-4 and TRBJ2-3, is ETGVTQSPTHLIKTRGQQVTLRCSSQSGHNTVSWYQQALGQGPQFIFQYYREEENGRGNFPPRFSGLQFPNYSSELNVNALELDDSALYLCASSITLTQIPDTQYFGPGTRLTVL.

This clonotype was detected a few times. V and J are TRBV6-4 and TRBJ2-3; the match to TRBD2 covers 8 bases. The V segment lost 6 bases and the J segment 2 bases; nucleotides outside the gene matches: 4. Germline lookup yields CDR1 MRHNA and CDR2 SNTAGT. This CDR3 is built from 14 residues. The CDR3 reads CASRKTSATDTQYF. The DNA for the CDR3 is TGTGCCAGCAGAAAGACTAGCGCCACAGATACGCAGTATTTT.

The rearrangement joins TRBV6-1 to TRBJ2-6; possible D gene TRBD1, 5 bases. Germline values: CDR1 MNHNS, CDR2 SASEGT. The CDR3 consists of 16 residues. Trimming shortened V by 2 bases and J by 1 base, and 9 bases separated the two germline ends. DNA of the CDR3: TGTGCCAGCAGTGAATTTCCAGGGTCTGGGGCCAACGTCCTGACTTTC. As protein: CASSEFPGSGANVLTF.

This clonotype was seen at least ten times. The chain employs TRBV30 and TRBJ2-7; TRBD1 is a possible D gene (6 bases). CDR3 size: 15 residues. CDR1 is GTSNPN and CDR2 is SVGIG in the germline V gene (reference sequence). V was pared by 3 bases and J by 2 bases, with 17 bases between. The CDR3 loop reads CAWSREVDRTYEQYF. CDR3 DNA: TGTGCCTGGAGCCGAGAGGTTGACAGGACCTACGAGCAGTACTTC.

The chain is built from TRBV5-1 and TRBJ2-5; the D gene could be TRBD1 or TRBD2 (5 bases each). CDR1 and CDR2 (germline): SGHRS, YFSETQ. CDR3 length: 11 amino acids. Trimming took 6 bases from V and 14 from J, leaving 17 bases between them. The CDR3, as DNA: TGCGCCAGCACCGATTGGGGACCAACCTACTTC. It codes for CASTDWGPTYF.

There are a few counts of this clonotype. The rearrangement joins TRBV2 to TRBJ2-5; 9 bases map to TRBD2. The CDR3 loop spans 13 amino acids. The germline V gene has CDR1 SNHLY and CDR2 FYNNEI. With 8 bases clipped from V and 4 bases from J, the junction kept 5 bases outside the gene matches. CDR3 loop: CASRTAGGETQYF. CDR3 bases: TGTGCCAGCCGAACAGCGGGAGGAGAGACCCAGTACTTC.

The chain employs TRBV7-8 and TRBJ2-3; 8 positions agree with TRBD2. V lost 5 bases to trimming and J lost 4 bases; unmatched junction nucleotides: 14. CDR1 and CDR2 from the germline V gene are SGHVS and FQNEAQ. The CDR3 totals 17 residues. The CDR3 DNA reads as TGTGCCAGCAGCCCCTTGCTACATAGCGGGATGGCAGATACGCAGTATTTT. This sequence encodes CASSPLLHSGMADTQYF.